The 3 T cell receptor beta chains in this list originate from one sample, sequenced in a study of cytomegalovirus exposure and HLA in healthy donors. In the PCR, 60 Vbeta and 13 Jbeta primers were used. Sequencing was performed with immunoSEQ multiplex PCR; in TCRdb, only in-frame clones are kept and a portion is missing. The repertoire holds 65,000 to 100,000 clones, with roughly 77% as singletons. The specimen sequenced was PBMCs. These receptors were collected from a woman between 35 and 50 years old in good health and CMV-seropositive.

This chain joins TRBV7-9 and TRBJ1-3; TRBD1 aligns across 7 bases. V trimming: 5 bases; J trimming: 4 bases; junction bases outside the gene matches: 2. This CDR3 spans 13 amino acids. Germline loops: CDR1 SEHNR, CDR2 FQNEAQ (reference sequence). Here the CDR3 DNA reads TGTGCCAGCAGCGCGGGACAGGGAAACACCATATATTTT. It encodes CASSAGQGNTIYF.

The chain uses TRBV19 and TRBJ1-1; tentative D call: TRBD1 (5 bases). V lost 7 bases, J lost 5 bases, and 14 bases lay in between. The CDR3 extends over 13 amino acids. Germline assignment: CDR1 LNHDA and CDR2 SQIVND (reference sequence). CDR3 nucleotide sequence: TGTGCCAGTACCGGGGGGGTCTGGACTGAAGCTTTCTTT. Its protein is CASTGGVWTEAFF.

This clone was seen only once. Here the CDR3 DNA reads TGCAGTGCCTACGACACTTACGAGCAGTACTTC. It encodes CSAYDTYEQYF. The J gene is TRBJ2-7, the V gene TRBV20-1; D is ambiguous. In germline, CDR1 is DFQATT, CDR2 SNEGSKA (reference sequence). V was clipped by 6 bases and J by 4 bases, with 10 bases between them. This CDR3 is built from 11 residues.